These 10 T cell receptor beta chains were all obtained from the same sample, sequenced in a study of identical twins. TCRdb redid the calling of the 5' RACE reads with MiXCR, one entry per CDR3 protein. The sample lists roughly 720,000 distinct CDR3 sequences, 15% to 20% occurring once. The sample also formed part of further work on T cells expressing NK-cell markers.

Sequences were obtained from PBMCs. Receptor source: a woman between 18 and 30 years old in good health.

V and J are TRBV20-1 and TRBJ1-6; TRBD1 is a possible D gene (5 bases). CDR1 and CDR2 (germline): DFQATT, SNEGSKA (reference sequence). The ends were cut back, 1 base at V and 10 bases at J, with 8 bases in the middle. The CDR3 has 12 amino acids. In DNA, the CDR3 is TGCAGTGCTAGAGGGGGGATCTCACCCCTCCACTTT. It specifies CSARGGISPLHF.

The table lists this clonotype with a few counts. This rearrangement joins TRBV5-1 to TRBJ1-1; 9 nucleotides agree with TRBD1. The CDR3 covers 14 residues. Germline V gene data show CDR1 as SGHRS and CDR2 as YFSETQ. The V segment lost 5 bases and the J segment 3 bases; nucleotides outside the gene matches: 5. CDR3 bases: TGCGCCAGCAGATCGGACAGGGGTGACACTGAAGCTTTCTTT. Its translation is CASRSDRGDTEAFF.

This clonotype occurred a few times. This rearrangement joins TRBV6-1 to TRBJ2-1; D perhaps matches TRBD2 (6 bases). Trimming took off 5 bases at V and 3 bases at J, with 8 bases between the two ends. The CDR3 runs to 13 residues. CDR1 and CDR2 (germline): MNHNS, SASEGT. The CDR3 DNA reads as TGTGCCAGCAGTATAGCGGTCTACAATGAGCAGTTCTTC. Its translation is CASSIAVYNEQFF.

The CDR3 nucleotides read TGTGCCAGCAGTACCGGGACTAGAAGGGCCGAGCAGTACTTC. As protein: CASSTGTRRAEQYF. This rearrangement joins TRBV6-2 or TRBV6-3 to TRBJ2-7; 8 nucleotides match TRBD2. Germline lookup yields CDR1 MNHEY and CDR2 SVGEGT. The CDR3 covers 14 residues. Trimming took 5 bases from V and 6 from J; bases not matched to a gene: 9.

This clonotype was seen a few times. The rearrangement uses TRBV4-3 and TRBJ2-3; a weak D match, TRBD1 (6 bases). CDR1 and CDR2 (germline): LGHNA, YSLEER. The ends were cut back, 0 bases at V and 9 bases at J, with 10 bases in the middle. The CDR3 runs to 13 residues. This chain's CDR3 is CASSQDVQGTQYF. The CDR3 DNA reads TGCGCCAGCAGCCAAGATGTGCAGGGGACGCAGTATTTT.

In its sample, this clonotype was seen a few times. The J gene is TRBJ1-2, the V gene TRBV7-2; D might be TRBD1 (6 bases). With 4 bases removed from V and 4 bases from J, the gap between germline ends came to 7 bases. The germline V gene has CDR1 SGHTA and CDR2 FQGNSA. The CDR3 length is 12 residues. Here the CDR3 reads CASSWTAYGYTF. DNA for the CDR3: TGTGCCAGCAGCTGGACAGCCTATGGCTACACCTTC.

The sample holds a few counts of this clonotype. The rearrangement joins TRBV5-1 to TRBJ1-4; 7 bases match TRBD1. The CDR3 extends over 14 amino acids. The V and J ends lost 2 bases and 8 bases, in that order; junction bases with no gene match: 6. The germline V gene has CDR1 SGHRS and CDR2 YFSETQ. The CDR3 DNA reads TGCGCCAGCAGCTTTGACAGGGCGCGGGAAAAACTGTTTTTT. Its protein is CASSFDRAREKLFF. Complete variable domain (other parts from reference TRBV5-1 and TRBJ1-4): KAGVTQTPRYLIKTRGQQVTLSCSPISGHRSVSWYQQTPGQGLQFLFEYFSETQRNKGNFPGRFSGRQFSNSRSEMNVSTLELGDSALYLCASSFDRAREKLFFGSGTQLSVL.

The CDR3 loop is CASSQEVPGTYEQYF. In DNA, the CDR3 is TGTGCCAGCAGCCAAGAGGTGCCAGGGACCTACGAGCAGTACTTC. This chain joins TRBV3-1 and TRBJ2-7; perhaps TRBD1 as D (5 bases). Germline V lookup: CDR1 LGHDT, CDR2 YNNKEL (reference sequence). The CDR3 contains 15 residues. Trimming shortened V by 0 bases and J by 2 bases, and 11 bases separated the two germline ends.

The chain recombines TRBV6-2 or TRBV6-3 with TRBJ2-1; possible D gene TRBD2, 5 bases. Germline V gene data show CDR1 as MNHEY and CDR2 as SVGEGT. This CDR3 is 14 amino acids long. The CDR3 reads CATAPGSSYNEQFF. Here the CDR3 DNA reads TGTGCTACTGCCCCGGGGAGCTCCTACAATGAGCAGTTCTTC.

The rearrangement links TRBV7-9 to TRBJ2-2; D might be TRBD2 (5 bases). Germline-derived CDR1 and CDR2 are SEHNR and FQNEAQ (reference sequence). The CDR3 sequence is 17 residues long. V was trimmed by 7 bases and J by 7 bases, leaving 25 bases between them. The CDR3: CASTLLPGRAMGGELFF. The CDR3 DNA sequence: TGTGCCAGCACCCTACTTCCGGGGAGAGCTATGGGCGGGGAGCTGTTTTTT.